This T cell receptor beta chain was identified during a study of graft-versus-host responses after intestinal transplantation. Across the study: Recipients were given multivisceral, liver-intestinal, or isolated intestinal transplants. All recipients were given anti-thymocyte globulin induction, and tacrolimus and steroids were then administered for three to four years.

Comments on this clone: Its antigen is not identified.

Sequencing was performed with immunoSEQ multiplex PCR; in TCRdb, only in-frame clones are kept and a portion is missing. This sample has approximately 110,000 clones, with around 94% found just once. V shed 0 bases and J shed 6 bases, with 17 bases lying between them. CDR1 and CDR2 (germline): LGHNA, YNFKEQ. CDR3 size: 17 residues. This sequence originates from a human donor who was the organ donor for an intestinal transplant. The chain couples TRBV4-2 to TRBJ1-4; D not resolved. Material: unstimulated CD8+ T cells sorted from spleen or lymph node cells, obtained before transplant. The CDR3 DNA sequence: TGTGCCAGCAGCCAAGAATTCATAGAGGACCGCGATGAAAAACTGTTTTTT. Amino acids: CASSQEFIEDRDEKLFF.